The 11 T cell receptor beta chains listed next were all sequenced from one sample in a study of blood T cell repertoires in COVID-19. TCRdb's table, derived via immunoSEQ multiplex PCR, lists solely in-frame clones and lacks some. The repertoire includes approximately 250,000 clones, approximately 88% of them detected once, and approximately 1.2% sits in the top ten. The specimen was PBMCs or T cells enriched from blood (not recorded which). These receptor sequences come from a woman aged 40 to 50 with acute COVID-19.

The chain employs TRBV29-1 and TRBJ2-1; TRBD2 aligns across 11 bases. V lost 3 bases and J lost 9; bases outside the gene matches: 16. The CDR3 extends over 17 amino acids. Germline V lookup: CDR1 SQVTM, CDR2 ANQGSEA. Written as DNA, the CDR3 is TGCAGCGTTGATTCACTAGCGGGAGTTTCTATCTACGGTGAGCAGTTCTTC. Translation gives CSVDSLAGVSIYGEQFF.

This rearrangement joins TRBV24-1 to TRBJ2-1, with 7 bases that match TRBD2. The CDR3 contains 16 residues. V was pared by 3 bases and J by 0 bases, with 4 bases of the junction left unmatched. From germline, CDR1 is KGHDR and CDR2 SFDVKD. The chain's CDR3 is CATSDRLADSYNEQFF. Here the CDR3 DNA reads TGTGCCACCAGTGATAGGCTAGCGGACTCCTACAATGAGCAGTTCTTC.

This chain links TRBV12-5 with TRBJ1-2; D not resolved. Germline CDR1 and CDR2: LGHNT and FRNRAP. The germline V and J ends were trimmed by 1 base and 10 bases, with 10 bases remaining between them. This CDR3 is built from 12 residues. In DNA, the CDR3 is TGTGCTAGTGGTTTGGGATCTCACTACTACACCTTC. Residues: CASGLGSHYYTF.

The chain has TRBV30 and TRBJ1-4; D gene ambiguous. Germline V lookup: CDR1 GTSNPN, CDR2 SVGIG (reference sequence). V lost 3 bases to trimming and J lost 4 bases, with 6 bases between them. This CDR3 has 12 residues. The CDR3 region is CAWRRSNEKLFF. CDR3 DNA sequence: TGTGCCTGGAGGCGGAGTAATGAAAAACTGTTTTTT.

The sample holds a few counts of this clone. V gene TRBV10-3 combines with J gene TRBJ2-7; 7 bases agree with TRBD1. The V gene's germline CDR1 is ENHRY and CDR2 SYGVKD. After removal of 5 bases from V and 6 bases from J, the junction contained 7 bases not matched to a gene. CDR3 length: 13 residues. The CDR3: CAISTTGNTEQYV. CDR3 in DNA: TGTGCCATCAGTACGACAGGGAATACCGAGCAGTACGTC.

The chain combines TRBV19 with TRBJ1-1; the D gene is possibly TRBD1 (6 bases). The CDR3 is 19 amino acids. Germline CDR1 and CDR2: LNHDA and SQIVND (reference sequence). Deletions cut 6 bases from V and 5 bases from J, with 31 bases between. CDR3 region: CASSPLAGGGRGTKTEAFF. In DNA form, the CDR3 reads TGTGCCAGTAGCCCATTGGCGGGGGGTGGAAGAGGGACAAAGACTGAAGCTTTCTTT. The full variable domain, with the rest looked up from reference TRBV19 and TRBJ1-1, is DGGITQSPKYLFRKEGQNVTLSCEQNLNHDAMYWYRQDPGQGLRLIYYSQIVNDFQKGDIAEGYSVSREKKESFPLTVTSAQKNPTAFYLCASSPLAGGGRGTKTEAFFGQGTRLTVV.

This clone was picked up one time. The rearrangement uses TRBV19 and TRBJ2-2; perhaps TRBD1 as D (5 bases). Germline loops: CDR1 LNHDA, CDR2 SQIVND (reference sequence). This CDR3 has 14 residues. Trimming left V 3 bases short and J 5 bases short, with 10 bases between. The CDR3 here is CASSISRVTGELFF. For the CDR3, the DNA is TGTGCCAGTAGTATCTCCAGGGTAACCGGGGAGCTGTTTTTT. Variable domain in full (rest from reference TRBV19 and TRBJ2-2): DGGITQSPKYLFRKEGQNVTLSCEQNLNHDAMYWYRQDPGQGLRLIYYSQIVNDFQKGDIAEGYSVSREKKESFPLTVTSAQKNPTAFYLCASSISRVTGELFFGEGSRLTVL.

The chain uses TRBV6-5 and TRBJ1-1, with 9 bases aligning to TRBD1. V lost 6 bases, J lost 5 bases, and 10 bases stayed unmatched. Germline loops: CDR1 MNHEY, CDR2 SVGAGI. This CDR3 comprises 15 residues. The CDR3 nucleotides read TGTGCCAGCAGCCCCAGGGACAGGGCTAGGACTGAAGCTTTCTTT. Translating gives CASSPRDRARTEAFF.

This clone has a single count. The chain couples TRBV6-5 to TRBJ1-4; D perhaps matches TRBD1 (6 bases). The V gene's germline CDR1 is MNHEY and CDR2 SVGAGI. The CDR3 consists of 14 residues. Between the trimmed V and J ends, which lost 5 bases and 1 base, there was a span of 8 bases. The CDR3 reads CASSTGRTNEKLFF. The CDR3 nucleotides are TGTGCCAGCAGTACAGGGAGAACTAATGAAAAACTGTTTTTT.

The chain has TRBV6-7 and TRBJ1-3, with 8 bases that match TRBD1. TRBV6-7 is annotated as an ORF whose role is uncertain. There are 22 residues in the CDR3. The J segment lost 0 bases and the V segment lost 3 bases, leaving 22 bases of the junction unmatched. This CDR3 is CASSYRGVGQGKRISSGNTIYF. Here the CDR3 DNA reads TGTGCCAGCAGTTATAGAGGGGTCGGACAGGGAAAACGGATTAGCTCTGGAAACACCATATATTTT.

The chain uses TRBV6-1 and TRBJ1-1, with a tentative D call TRBD1 (6 bases). Trimming removed 2 bases from V and 3 bases from J, with 13 bases in between. The CDR3 has 15 amino acids. In germline, CDR1 is MNHNS, CDR2 SASEGT. CDR3 DNA sequence: TGTGCCAGCAGTGAACGGCCAAAGGGGGACACTGAAGCTTTCTTT. Translating gives CASSERPKGDTEAFF.